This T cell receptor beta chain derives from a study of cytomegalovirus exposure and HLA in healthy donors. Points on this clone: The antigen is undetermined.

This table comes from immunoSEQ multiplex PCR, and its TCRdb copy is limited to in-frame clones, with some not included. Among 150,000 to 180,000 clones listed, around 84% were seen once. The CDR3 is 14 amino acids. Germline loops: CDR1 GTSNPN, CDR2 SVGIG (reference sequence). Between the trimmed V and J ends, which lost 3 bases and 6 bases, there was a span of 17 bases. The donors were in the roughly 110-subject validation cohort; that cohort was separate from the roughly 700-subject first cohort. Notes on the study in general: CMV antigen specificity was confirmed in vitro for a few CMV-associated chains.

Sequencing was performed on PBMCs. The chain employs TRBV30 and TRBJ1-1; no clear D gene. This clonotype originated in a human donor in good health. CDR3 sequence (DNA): TGTGCCTGGAGGTACGGCGGAGGGAGGGCTGAAGCTTTCTTT. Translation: CAWRYGGGRAEAFF.